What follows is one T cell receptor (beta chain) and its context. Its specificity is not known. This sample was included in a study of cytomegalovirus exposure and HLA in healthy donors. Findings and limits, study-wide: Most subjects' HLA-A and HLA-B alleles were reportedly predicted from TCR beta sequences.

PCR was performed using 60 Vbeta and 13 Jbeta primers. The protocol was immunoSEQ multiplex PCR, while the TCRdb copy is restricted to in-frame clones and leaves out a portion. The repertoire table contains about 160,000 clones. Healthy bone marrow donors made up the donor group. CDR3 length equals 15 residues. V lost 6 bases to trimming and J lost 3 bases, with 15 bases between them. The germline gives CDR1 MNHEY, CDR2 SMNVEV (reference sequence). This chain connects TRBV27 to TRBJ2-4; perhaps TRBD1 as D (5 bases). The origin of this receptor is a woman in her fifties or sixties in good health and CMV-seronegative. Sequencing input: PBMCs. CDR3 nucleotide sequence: TGTGCCAGCAGGGTGCAGGGTCTCAGCAAAAACATTCAGTACTTC. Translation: CASRVQGLSKNIQYF.